Listed here are 27 T cell receptor beta chains from one sample, sequenced in a study of blood T cells in healthy people across ages. PCR was performed a second time for about 7 to 11 cycles using a sample-barcoded 5' primer and a J-beta primer mix. TCRdb fed the 5' RACE reads into MiXCR, producing one record per CDR3 protein. This table has roughly 800,000 distinct CDR3 sequences, roughly 64% appearing once. Sequencing input: blood. The receptors derive from a man aged 25 to 40 in good health.

V gene TRBV6-2 or TRBV6-3 combines with J gene TRBJ2-1; D gene ambiguous. The germline V gene encodes CDR1 MNHEY and CDR2 SVGEGT. The ends were cut back, 6 bases at V and 6 bases at J, with 18 bases in the middle. This CDR3 contains 15 residues. This CDR3 is CASRRDETSFNEQFF. In DNA, the CDR3 is TGTGCCAGCAGAAGAGACGAAACCAGTTTCAATGAGCAGTTCTTC.

The chain uses TRBV7-2 and TRBJ2-5; perhaps TRBD1 as D (6 bases). The last part of the DNA fits TRBJ2-7 better; the J call may be wrong. CDR1 is SGHTA and CDR2 is FQGNSA in the germline V gene. The CDR3 is 14 amino acids. CDR3 region: CASSLKGVANEQYF. The CDR3 DNA reads as TGTGCCAGCAGCTTAAAGGGGGTAGCGAACGAGCAGTACTTC.

V is TRBV11-2 and J is TRBJ2-1, with 9 nucleotides matching TRBD2. The V gene end was trimmed by 0 bases and the J gene end by 8 bases; junction bases not matched to a gene: 11. Germline V gene data show CDR1 as SGHAT and CDR2 as FQNNGV. The CDR3 contains 17 residues. CDR3 residues: CASSLDRWREGRHEQFF. CDR3 DNA: TGTGCCAGCAGCTTAGATAGGTGGCGGGAGGGTCGTCATGAGCAGTTCTTC. The whole variable domain, remainder taken from reference TRBV11-2 and TRBJ2-1, is EAGVAQSPRYKIIEKRQSVAFWCNPISGHATLYWYQQILGQGPKLLIQFQNNGVVDDSQLPKDRFSAERLKGVDSTLKIQPAKLEDSAVYLCASSLDRWREGRHEQFFGPGTRLTVL.

The chain joins TRBV11-2 to TRBJ2-1, with D maybe TRBD1 (5 bases). The V end lost 5 bases, the J end lost 9 bases, and 14 bases lay between the germline ends. Germline V gives CDR1 SGHAT, CDR2 FQNNGV. The CDR3 contains 13 residues. The CDR3: CASSVTQGTEQFF. The DNA of the CDR3 is TGTGCCAGCAGCGTAACTCAGGGAACTGAGCAGTTCTTC.

This sequence joins TRBV28 and TRBJ2-3; TRBD1 aligns across 7 bases. V lost 5 bases and J lost 6; bases outside the gene matches: 5. CDR1 and CDR2 from the germline V gene are MDHEN and SYDVKM. The CDR3 has 13 amino acids. The CDR3 loop is CASSKGAGDTQYF. The CDR3 coding sequence is TGTGCCAGCAGTAAGGGGGCCGGGGATACGCAGTATTTT.

The chain has TRBV12-3 or TRBV12-4 and TRBJ2-5; possibly TRBD2 for D (6 bases). The V end was cut by 5 bases, the J end by 4 bases, with 11 bases between. CDR3 length equals 13 residues. CDR3 amino acids: CASSDGGGETQYF. The CDR3 DNA reads TGTGCCAGCAGTGATGGGGGAGGAGAGACCCAGTACTTC.

The chain combines TRBV28 with TRBJ2-5, with 9 bases identical to TRBD2. TRBJ2-4 matches the DNA end more closely, so the J call is doubtful. Germline V gene sequence: CDR1 MDHEN, CDR2 SYDVKM. This CDR3 is 15 amino acids long. The CDR3 nucleotides are TGTGCCAGCAGTCCGACCGGGACTAGCCTGGGCATTCAGTACTTC. Translating gives CASSPTGTSLGIQYF.

The V call is TRBV7-9, the J call TRBJ2-7; D ambiguous. The CDR3 covers 12 residues. Germline-derived CDR1 and CDR2 are SEHNR and FQNEAQ (reference sequence). The ends were cut back, 5 bases at V and 7 bases at J, with 12 bases in the middle. This chain's CDR3 is CASSKGSWEQYF. The CDR3, as DNA: TGTGCCAGCAGCAAAGGGTCGTGGGAGCAGTACTTC.

V and J are TRBV4-1 and TRBJ2-5; weak D call: TRBD2 (5 bases). Germline V CDR1 and CDR2: MGHRA, YSYEKL. CDR3 size: 16 residues. Trimming took off 0 bases at V and 6 bases at J, with 17 bases between the two ends. CDR3 DNA: TGCGCCAGCAGCCAAGATGAATTGCGGGTCATGAAGACCCAGTACTTC. Residues: CASSQDELRVMKTQYF.

This clonotype was seen a few times. This chain uses TRBV4-1 with TRBJ2-7; TRBD2 might be the D (5 bases). The assigned J gene may be wrong: the sequence end matches TRBJ2-5 better. Looked up from germline, CDR1 is MGHRA and CDR2 is YSYEKL. The CDR3 is 19 amino acids. The CDR3 DNA sequence: TGCGCCAGCAGCCGAGGGCCTGCGCTGGGAAACCGGGAAAAAGAGACCCAGTACTTC. As protein: CASSRGPALGNREKETQYF.

This chain uses TRBV29-1 with TRBJ1-2, with 9 bases aligning to TRBD1. The CDR3 is 15 amino acids. The V gene's germline CDR1 is SQVTM and CDR2 ANQGSEA. The ends lost 6 bases at V and 6 bases at J; junction bases unmatched: 14. CDR3 in amino acids: CSVGQGYPLADGYTF. As DNA, the CDR3 is TGCAGCGTCGGACAGGGGTACCCACTGGCGGATGGCTACACCTTC.

This clonotype was seen only a few times. V and J are TRBV24-1 and TRBJ2-6, with D unresolved. The CDR3 is 15 amino acids. The germline gives CDR1 KGHDR, CDR2 SFDVKD. Trimming stripped 4 bases from V and 3 bases from J, with 9 bases between. CDR3 bases: TGTGCCACCAGTGACCCGGATGGTGGGGCCAACGTCCTGACTTTC. This translates into CATSDPDGGANVLTF.

The CDR3 sequence is CAWSAGLADNEQFF. Here the CDR3 DNA reads TGTGCCTGGAGTGCGGGACTAGCGGACAATGAGCAGTTCTTC. The chain combines TRBV30 with TRBJ2-1; 11 nucleotides agree with TRBD2. Germline CDR1 GTSNPN, CDR2 SVGIG (reference sequence). The J segment lost 5 bases and the V segment lost 1 base, leaving 1 base of the junction unmatched. The CDR3 consists of 14 residues.

V gene TRBV11-2 combines with J gene TRBJ1-4; D gene uncertain. Germline assignment: CDR1 SGHAT and CDR2 FQNNGV. The length of the CDR3 is 15 residues. The V gene lost 1 base and the J gene lost 0 bases, with 6 bases spanning the gap. CDR3 sequence reads: CASSLGFSTNEKLFF. The DNA for the CDR3 is TGTGCCAGCAGCTTAGGATTCTCAACTAATGAAAAACTGTTTTTT.

The rearrangement links TRBV29-1 to TRBJ2-3; 8 bases are shared with TRBD2. V shed 5 bases and J 0 bases; nucleotides not matched to a gene: 13. This CDR3 is built from 17 residues. Germline values: CDR1 SQVTM, CDR2 ANQGSEA. The CDR3 DNA follows: TGCAGCGTTCCCTTCGGGAGGGGATCCTCTAGCACAGATACGCAGTATTTT. It encodes CSVPFGRGSSSTDTQYF.

Only a few counts were recorded for this clonotype. The chain joins TRBV6-5 to TRBJ2-7; perhaps D is TRBD1 or TRBD2 (5 bases each). This CDR3 is 17 amino acids long. Germline CDR1 reads MNHEY; CDR2 reads SVGAGI. The ends were cut back, 7 bases at V and 0 bases at J, with 22 bases in the middle. The CDR3 here is CASKNPSRDGSSYEQYF. CDR3 in DNA: TGTGCCAGCAAGAACCCTTCCCGGGACGGAAGCTCCTACGAGCAGTACTTC.

This clonotype occurred a few times. The chain combines TRBV7-2 with TRBJ2-3; TRBD1 aligns across 12 bases. CDR1 SGHTA and CDR2 FQGNSA come from the germline V gene. The CDR3 runs 17 residues. V dropped 5 bases and J dropped 0; count of bases not matched to a gene: 6. CDR3 coding DNA: TGTGCCAGCAGCCGGGGACAGGGGGCGTCTAGCACAGATACGCAGTATTTT. Residues: CASSRGQGASSTDTQYF.

CDR3 amino acids: CASVRGGSSYNEQFF. CDR3 in DNA: TGTGCCAGCGTACGGGGCGGGAGCTCCTACAATGAGCAGTTCTTC. The chain is built from TRBV7-9 and TRBJ2-1; 7 bases agree with TRBD2. The CDR3 consists of 15 residues. The germline gives CDR1 SEHNR, CDR2 FQNEAQ (reference sequence). V was pared by 8 bases and J by 0 bases, with 7 bases of the junction left unmatched.

This clonotype was counted a few times. The chain links TRBV7-2 to TRBJ2-3, with TRBD2 matching over 7 bases. Germline CDR1 reads SGHTA; CDR2 reads FQGNSA. The CDR3 is 15 residues long. The ends lost 8 bases at V and 2 bases at J; junction bases unmatched: 10. CDR3 sequence (DNA): TGTGCCAGCGGGGCGGGAGTTATCAACACAGATACGCAGTATTTT. This sequence encodes CASGAGVINTDTQYF.

V usage is TRBV29-1 and J usage is TRBJ2-4, with D possibly matching TRBD2 (6 bases). CDR1 is SQVTM, CDR2 ANQGSEA, per germline. The CDR3 contains 12 residues. Trimming removed 7 bases at V and 3 bases at J, with 10 bases between. The CDR3 coding sequence is TGCAGCGGGGGGGAAATCAAAAACATTCAGTACTTC. Translating gives CSGGEIKNIQYF.

This clonotype showed up just a few times. The chain is built from TRBV7-3 and TRBJ2-4, with 8 positions matching TRBD1. The end of the DNA aligns better with TRBJ2-7, so the J call may be wrong. This CDR3 spans 17 amino acids. Germline V CDR1 and CDR2: SGHTA, FQGTGA. The chain's CDR3 is CASSPGQGRWGSREQYF. The CDR3 DNA sequence: TGTGCCAGCAGCCCAGGACAGGGCAGGTGGGGATCACGCGAGCAGTACTTC.

The V call is TRBV6-5, the J call TRBJ2-6; TRBD1 aligns across 10 bases. The CDR3 contains 16 residues. The V and J ends lost 7 bases and 0 bases, in that order; junction bases with no gene match: 3. CDR1 and CDR2 (germline): MNHEY, SVGAGI. CDR3 in amino acids: CASKGQGLSGANVLTF. Here the CDR3 DNA reads TGTGCCAGCAAGGGACAGGGGCTCTCTGGGGCCAACGTCCTGACTTTC.

The DNA for the CDR3 is TGTGCCAGCAGGCAGGGAGGGGGGTATTCCAATCAGCCCCAGCATTTT. Translation: CASRQGGGYSNQPQHF. The chain recombines TRBV7-2 with TRBJ1-5, with D perhaps matching TRBD1 (6 bases). V lost 6 bases, J lost 3 bases, and 18 bases lay in between. CDR1 and CDR2 (germline): SGHTA, FQGNSA. The CDR3 has 16 residues.

This clonotype was counted between two and nine times. The chain recombines TRBV15 with TRBJ2-1; no firm D call. Germline V gene lookup returns CDR1 LNHNV and CDR2 YYDKDF (reference sequence). The CDR3 is 15 amino acids. V was pared by 1 base and J by 8 bases, with 15 bases between. Here the CDR3 reads CATSRGGSLPHEQFF. Written as DNA, the CDR3 is TGTGCCACCAGCAGAGGCGGTAGCCTCCCTCATGAGCAGTTCTTC.

The chain uses TRBV9 and TRBJ2-2; no clear D. Per germline, CDR1 SGDLS and CDR2 YYNGEE. The V end lost 2 bases, the J end lost 8 bases, and 10 bases lay between the germline ends. The CDR3 runs 13 residues. The CDR3 DNA sequence: TGTGCCAGCAGCGTGAGCCGTCGGGGGGAGCTGTTTTTT. Translation: CASSVSRRGELFF.

The chain has TRBV12-3 or TRBV12-4 and TRBJ2-1, with D unresolved. With 6 bases removed from V and 3 bases from J, the gap between germline ends came to 9 bases. The CDR3 is 13 residues long. For the CDR3, the DNA is TGTGCCAGCAGACCGGCGCTCTACAATGAGCAGTTCTTC. Protein product: CASRPALYNEQFF.

This chain connects TRBV20-1 to TRBJ2-3; no firm D call. CDR1 and CDR2 (germline): DFQATT, SNEGSKA (reference sequence). Trimming pared 4 bases from V and 3 bases from J, leaving 17 bases between. The CDR3 extends over 15 amino acids. The CDR3 region has the DNA TGCAGTGCTAACAGTTTTCAATTAGAGACAGATACGCAGTATTTT. It is translated as CSANSFQLETDTQYF.